This T cell receptor (beta chain) was recorded in a study of identical twins. Findings and limits, study-wide: Abundant beta clonotypes from cord blood bore fewer insertions; memory repertoires lacked this pattern. Out-of-frame alpha sequences common to twins exhibited an excess of low generation probability.

Each donor was a healthy Caucasian. TCRdb recomputed calls from the 5' RACE reads with MiXCR, one row per CDR3 protein. The table has about 1.7 million distinct CDR3 sequences, 32% seen once. Regarding this clonotype: The antigen is not known.

Germline V gives CDR1 MGHRA, CDR2 YSYEKL. V trimming: 3 bases; J trimming: 4 bases; junction bases outside the gene matches: 8. There are 17 residues in the CDR3. The sequenced sample was cord blood. The rearrangement links TRBV4-1 to TRBJ1-4, with 10 nucleotides matching TRBD1. The receptor comes from a newborn girl in good health. Written as DNA, the CDR3 is TGCGCCAGCAGCCATGGGACAGGGGATTACCTTAATGAAAAACTGTTTTTT. Its protein is CASSHGTGDYLNEKLFF.